Below, 17 T cell receptor beta chains from the same sample are listed, as sequenced in a study of cytomegalovirus exposure and HLA in healthy donors. A multiplex PCR was run with 60 Vbeta primers and 13 Jbeta primers. Produced via immunoSEQ multiplex PCR; TCRdb's table is partial and in-frame only. The sample yields about 200,000 clones, approximately 78% seen once. Material for sequencing was PBMCs. All receptors derive from a woman between 35 and 50 years old in good health and CMV-seronegative.

The chain combines TRBV5-1 with TRBJ2-1; a weak D match, TRBD1 (6 bases). V was clipped by 4 bases and J by 0 bases, with 14 bases between them. Per the germline V gene, CDR1 is SGHRS and CDR2 is YFSETQ. The CDR3 contains 16 residues. CDR3 amino acids: CASSTFLGASYNEQFF. The CDR3 nucleotides read TGCGCCAGCAGCACCTTTTTGGGGGCCTCCTACAATGAGCAGTTCTTC.

The CDR3 DNA follows: TGCGCCAGCAGCTTTTCAGCGCCCTCCTACGAGCAGTACTTC. The encoded protein is CASSFSAPSYEQYF. The chain employs TRBV5-1 and TRBJ2-5; D not certain. The tail of the sequence fits TRBJ2-7 better, so the J call may be wrong. The CDR3 totals 14 residues. The germline gives CDR1 SGHRS, CDR2 YFSETQ.

The rearrangement joins TRBV4-1 to TRBJ2-7; 8 bases map to TRBD2. With 4 bases clipped from V and 4 bases from J, the junction kept 6 bases outside the gene matches. CDR1 and CDR2 (germline): MGHRA, YSYEKL. The CDR3 is 14 residues long. CDR3 coding DNA: TGCGCCAGCAGCCGGGCCGGGAGGGGGTACGAGCAGTACTTC. Translated: CASSRAGRGYEQYF.

Comment on this clone: No conserved phenylalanine or tryptophan ends this CDR3, so it is likely a read error. Because the CDR3's place on the DNA is in doubt, the DNA is left out and the CDR3 is given as listed by TCRdb. V gene TRBV19 combines with J gene TRBJ2-6; the table's D call, TRBD2, has no DNA check behind it. Ends included, the CDR3 has 9 residues. Germline V gene sequence: CDR1 LNHDA, CDR2 SQIVND (reference sequence). CDR3 sequence: CALLAVRPR.

The V call is TRBV7-9, the J call TRBJ1-1; TRBD1 matches at 9 bases. The CDR3 length is 14 residues. The trim removed 6 bases at V and 11 bases at J, leaving 13 bases unmatched. The germline CDR1 and CDR2 sequences are SEHNR and FQNEAQ (reference sequence). The CDR3 here is CASRPGTGPLRAFF. CDR3 nucleotide sequence: TGTGCCAGCAGGCCCGGGACAGGGCCCTTGCGGGCTTTCTTT.

The V and J genes are TRBV9 and TRBJ1-1; 7 positions agree with TRBD1. Germline-derived CDR1 and CDR2 are SGDLS and YYNGEE. V was clipped by 0 bases and J by 0 bases; unmatched bases: 5. The CDR3 spans 16 residues. The CDR3 nucleotides read TGTGCCAGCAGCGTAGACGGGACAGTTATGAACACTGAAGCTTTCTTT. Translating gives CASSVDGTVMNTEAFF.

The chain has TRBV9 and TRBJ1-2; 7 bases line up with TRBD1. Per the germline V gene, CDR1 is SGDLS and CDR2 is YYNGEE. V was pared by 5 bases and J by 4 bases, with 11 bases of the junction left unmatched. CDR3 length equals 15 residues. The CDR3 here is CASSSSVGQSYGYTF. As DNA, the CDR3 is TGTGCCAGCAGTTCCTCCGTGGGACAGAGCTATGGCTACACCTTC. The complete variable domain, with remaining parts taken from reference TRBV9 and TRBJ1-2, reads DSGVTQTPKHLITATGQRVTLRCSPRSGDLSVYWYQQSLDQGLQFLIQYYNGEERAKGNILERFSAQQFPDLHSELNLSSLELGDSALYFCASSSSVGQSYGYTFGSGTRLTVV.

The rearrangement links TRBV7-9 to TRBJ2-7; D unclear. Between the trimmed V and J ends, which lost 3 bases and 0 bases, there was a span of 9 bases. The CDR3 is made up of 14 amino acids. CDR1 is SEHNR, CDR2 FQNEAQ, per germline (reference sequence). CDR3 sequence: CASSFSTSSYEQYF. For the CDR3, the DNA is TGTGCCAGCAGCTTTTCCACCAGCTCCTACGAGCAGTACTTC.

The chain is built from TRBV4-2 and TRBJ2-5; D is possibly TRBD1 (6 bases). V was shortened by 0 bases and J by 4 bases, with 9 bases between the two germline ends. The CDR3 runs to 14 residues. Germline CDR1 reads LGHNA; CDR2 reads YNFKEQ. CDR3 in amino acids: CASSQELGAETQYF. In nucleotides, the CDR3 is TGTGCCAGCAGCCAAGAGCTGGGGGCAGAGACCCAGTACTTC.

V and J are TRBV10-3 and TRBJ2-7, with 7 bases lining up with TRBD1. CDR1 ENHRY and CDR2 SYGVKD come from the germline V gene. The CDR3 has 12 amino acids. The V and J ends lost 11 bases and 2 bases, in that order; junction bases with no gene match: 6. The CDR3 sequence: CAVRGQTYEQYF. The CDR3 DNA reads as TGTGCCGTCCGGGGACAGACCTACGAGCAGTACTTC.

This clone was counted only a few times. The chain is built from TRBV5-6 and TRBJ1-2; 10 bases are a match to TRBD1. V lost 0 bases to trimming and J lost 7 bases; unmatched junction nucleotides: 6. CDR3 size: 15 residues. The germline V gene has CDR1 SGHDT and CDR2 YYEEEE. CDR3 loop: CASSLEGQGVLGYTF. The CDR3 region has the DNA TGTGCCAGCAGCTTGGAAGGACAGGGGGTCCTTGGCTACACCTTC.

The gene calls are TRBV15 and TRBJ1-4; 7 bases are shared with TRBD1. The germline gives CDR1 LNHNV, CDR2 YYDKDF (reference sequence). The CDR3 spans 12 residues. With V trimmed by 7 bases and J by 7 bases, 3 bases remained unmatched. CDR3 sequence: CATNRGGEKLFF. The CDR3 bases are TGTGCCACCAACAGGGGAGGTGAAAAACTGTTTTTT.

This clone was found a few times. This chain links TRBV10-3 with TRBJ1-1, with D unresolved. The CDR3 contains 13 residues. Germline values: CDR1 ENHRY, CDR2 SYGVKD. V was pared by 3 bases and J by 1 base, with 6 bases between. DNA for the CDR3: TGTGCCATCAGTGAAGCGCCGAACACTGAAGCTTTCTTT. This gives the protein CAISEAPNTEAFF.

V is TRBV7-2 and J is TRBJ1-5; 9 nucleotides line up with TRBD1. CDR1 and CDR2 from the germline V gene are SGHTA and FQGNSA. Losses at the gene ends were 1 base for V and 3 bases for J; bases not matched to a gene: 7. The CDR3 has 17 amino acids. CDR3 loop: CASSLDFWDRVNQPQHF. As DNA, the CDR3 is TGTGCCAGCAGCTTAGATTTTTGGGACAGGGTCAATCAGCCCCAGCATTTT.

The gene calls are TRBV25-1 and TRBJ1-4, with 7 bases lining up with TRBD1. Germline CDR1 MGHDK, CDR2 SYGVNS. V shed 3 bases and J 5 bases; nucleotides not matched to a gene: 9. The CDR3 runs to 16 residues. CDR3 protein: CASSDARTGRNEKLFF. The DNA of the CDR3 is TGTGCCAGCAGTGACGCCCGGACAGGAAGGAATGAAAAACTGTTTTTT.

This clone was observed a single time. The chain couples TRBV29-1 to TRBJ2-1; no definite D call. Germline CDR1 reads SQVTM; CDR2 reads ANQGSEA. CDR3 size: 13 residues. Deletions cut 3 bases from V and 3 bases from J, with 9 bases between. The CDR3 DNA follows: TGCAGCGTTGACATGCGATACTACAATGAGCAGTTCTTC. Translating it yields CSVDMRYYNEQFF.

V is TRBV28 and J is TRBJ1-4; D gene uncertain. Per the germline V gene, CDR1 is MDHEN and CDR2 is SYDVKM. The CDR3 covers 11 residues. V shed 6 bases and J shed 5 bases, with 4 bases lying between them. CDR3 amino acids: CASRENEKLFF. The CDR3 DNA reads TGTGCCAGCAGGGAGAATGAAAAACTGTTTTTT.